These 29 T cell receptor beta chains were all obtained from the same sample, sequenced in a study of glioma-infiltrating T cells. Using RNA template, CDR3s of TCR alpha and beta were amplified with iRepertoire arm-PCR. TCRdb re-called the multiplex PCR reads through MiXCR, storing one row per CDR3 protein. The sample contains 90,000 to 110,000 distinct CDR3 sequences, around a quarter of which appear only once. Material for sequencing was glioma tissue, nonneoplastic brain tissue, or PBMCs (not recorded which). These receptors were collected from a human donor with low-grade glioma or glioblastoma, undergoing nonglioma brain surgery, or in good health (not recorded which).

In its sample, this clonotype was seen many times. V gene TRBV6-6 combines with J gene TRBJ2-1, with D unclear. CDR3 length equals 14 residues. V lost 0 bases to trimming and J lost 7 bases, with 10 bases between them. CDR1 is MNHNY, CDR2 SVGAGI, per germline (reference sequence). CDR3 residues: CASSYSGTSNEQFF. CDR3 nucleotide sequence: TGTGCCAGCAGTTACTCGGGAACATCGAATGAGCAGTTCTTC.

In this sample, this clonotype turned up many times. The chain combines TRBV29-1 with TRBJ2-7; D is perhaps TRBD1 or TRBD2 (6 bases each). The CDR3 is 13 residues long. Trimming cost V 1 base and J 2 bases, with 9 bases left between them. From germline, CDR1 is SQVTM and CDR2 ANQGSEA. The CDR3 protein is CSVEGGAPYEQYF. CDR3 DNA: TGCAGCGTTGAAGGGGGGGCTCCCTACGAGCAGTACTTC.

This clonotype was seen just once. One base away lies a much larger clone, so this may be a sequencing read error. CDR3 in amino acids: CASSPGTAYSYTF. For the CDR3, the DNA is TGTGCCAGCTCACCCGGGACCGCCTACAGCTACACCTTC. V gene TRBV18 combines with J gene TRBJ1-2; TRBD1 might be the D (5 bases). V dropped 3 bases and J dropped 9 bases, with 14 bases sitting between them. CDR3 size: 13 residues. The V gene's germline CDR1 is KGHSH and CDR2 LQKENI.

This clonotype turned up a few times. The chain joins TRBV3-1 to TRBJ1-3, with TRBD1 as a possible D gene (5 bases). Looked up from germline, CDR1 is LGHDT and CDR2 is YNNKEL (reference sequence). CDR3 length equals 16 residues. The V and J ends lost 1 base and 0 bases respectively, with 10 bases between them. The CDR3 here is CASSQGPGGSGNTIYF. The CDR3, as DNA: TGTGCCAGCAGCCAAGGCCCTGGGGGCTCTGGAAACACCATATATTTT. Combining the CDR3 with reference TRBV3-1 and TRBJ1-3 gives the whole variable domain DTAVSQTPKYLVTQMGNDKSIKCEQNLGHDTMYWYKQDSKKFLKIMFSYNNKELIINETVPNRFSPKSPDKAHLNLHINSLELGDSAVYFCASSQGPGGSGNTIYFGEGSWLTVV.

The sample holds one count of this clonotype. A much larger clone sits a single nucleotide away, making a read error possible. This sequence joins TRBV5-1 and TRBJ2-1, with D unresolved. This CDR3 is built from 16 residues. The V gene's germline CDR1 is SGHRS and CDR2 YFSETQ. CDR3 nucleotides: TGCACCAGCAGCTTGTCGGTGTTGAGCTCCTACAATGAGCAGTTCTTC. Translation: CTSSLSVLSSYNEQFF.

This clonotype was counted many times. The CDR3 reads CAITNSGSLNLYEQYF. In DNA, the CDR3 is TGTGCCATCACCAATAGCGGGAGTCTAAACCTTTACGAGCAGTACTTC. The chain combines TRBV10-3 with TRBJ2-7; TRBD2 aligns across 9 bases. The V gene's germline CDR1 is ENHRY and CDR2 SYGVKD. Losses at the gene ends were 7 bases for V and 4 bases for J; bases not matched to a gene: 14. The CDR3 length is 16 residues.

This clonotype was observed many times. This chain joins TRBV6-1 and TRBJ1-2; D is perhaps TRBD1 (6 bases). This CDR3 has 14 residues. Trimming took off 8 bases at V and 2 bases at J, with 15 bases between the two ends. From germline, CDR1 is MNHNS and CDR2 SASEGT. The CDR3 region has the DNA TGTGCCAGCCGCCCATGGACAGAAAACTATGGCTACACCTTC. Its translation: CASRPWTENYGYTF.

To note about this clonotype: Given the absence of the conserved phenylalanine or tryptophan at the CDR3 end, a read error is likely. V usage is TRBV7-2 and J usage is TRBJ2-3; no reliable D call. Germline-derived CDR1 and CDR2 are SGHTA and FQGNSA. This CDR3 has 11 residues. The CDR3 nucleotides read TGTGCCGGCAGTCCGCAACATAATCAGTATTGT. This sequence encodes CAGSPQHNQYC.

V is TRBV5-1 and J is TRBJ1-5; D remains unclear. Trimming stripped 0 bases from V and 0 bases from J, with 10 bases between. Germline assignment: CDR1 SGHRS and CDR2 YFSETQ. This CDR3 comprises 16 residues. CDR3 amino acids: CASSLEAGYSNQPQHF. DNA of the CDR3: TGCGCCAGCAGCTTGGAGGCGGGTTATAGCAATCAGCCCCAGCATTTT. Full variable domain (rest looked up from reference TRBV5-1 and TRBJ1-5): KAGVTQTPRYLIKTRGQQVTLSCSPISGHRSVSWYQQTPGQGLQFLFEYFSETQRNKGNFPGRFSGRQFSNSRSEMNVSTLELGDSALYLCASSLEAGYSNQPQHFGDGTRLSIL.

This clonotype was observed many times. J is TRBJ1-3 and V is TRBV7-6, with D possibly TRBD1 on 5 matching bases. The V gene lost 5 bases and the J gene lost 2 bases, with 13 bases spanning the gap. The CDR3 loop spans 15 amino acids. Germline CDR1 reads SGHVS; CDR2 reads FNYEAQ. The CDR3 nucleotides read TGTGCCAGCAGCGTATCCGGGACGGCTGGAAACACCATATATTTT. It yields the protein CASSVSGTAGNTIYF.

Many counts were recorded for this clonotype. DNA of the CDR3: TGTGCCAGCAGCCAGGGAAGGAGAAGCTACGAGCAGTACTTC. Its protein is CASSQGRRSYEQYF. V is TRBV5-4 and J is TRBJ2-7; D perhaps matches TRBD1 (5 bases). Trimming took off 4 bases at V and 3 bases at J, with 14 bases between the two ends. This CDR3 contains 14 residues. The V gene's germline CDR1 is SGHNT and CDR2 YYREEE (reference sequence). The variable domain in full, completed from reference TRBV5-4 and TRBJ2-7, reads ETGVTQSPTHLIKTRGQQVTLRCSSQSGHNTVSWYQQALGQGPQFIFQYYREEENGRGNFPPRFSGLQFPNYSSELNVNALELDDSALYLCASSQGRRSYEQYFGPGTRLTVT.

A single count supports this clonotype. A read error may be the cause here, since a much bigger clone is one base away. The chain uses TRBV4-3 and TRBJ2-7; tentatively, D is TRBD2 (6 bases). The CDR3 is made up of 15 amino acids. V lost 4 bases to trimming and J lost 3 bases, with 16 bases between them. CDR1 is LGHNA and CDR2 is YSLEER in the germline V gene. The CDR3: CASSRDRETLYEQYF. Here the CDR3 DNA reads TGCGCCAGCAGCCGAGATCGGGAGACACTCTACGAGCAGTACTTC.

This clonotype was recorded at least ten times. The chain combines TRBV7-2 with TRBJ1-5; no definite D call. There are 15 residues in the CDR3. V was cut by 4 bases and J by 1 base, with 11 bases left in between. CDR1 SGHTA and CDR2 FQGNSA come from the germline V gene. This CDR3 reads CASSSEGASNQPQHF. CDR3 DNA sequence: TGTGCCAGCAGCTCCGAGGGAGCCAGCAATCAGCCCCAGCATTTT.

The chain couples TRBV5-1 to TRBJ2-7, with TRBD2 matching 11 bases. The CDR3 consists of 15 residues. The germline gives CDR1 SGHRS, CDR2 YFSETQ. The junction had 6 bases not matched to a gene; V was cut back by 7 bases and J by 0 bases. CDR3 amino acids: CASRPTSGSSYEQYF. The CDR3, as DNA: TGCGCCAGCCGCCCCACTAGCGGGAGCTCCTACGAGCAGTACTTC.

A note on this clonotype: The missing conserved phenylalanine or tryptophan at the end of this CDR3 makes a read error likely. V gene TRBV27 combines with J gene TRBJ2-5; a possible D gene is TRBD2 (7 bases). V lost 3 bases to trimming and J lost 11 bases, with 22 bases between them. The CDR3 has 15 amino acids. CDR1 is MNHEY, CDR2 SMNVEV, per germline (reference sequence). In DNA, the CDR3 is TGTGCCAGCAGTTTCGGGGGGCGCGAGGGAGAGAGTCAGTACGTC. Amino acids: CASSFGGREGESQYV.

This chain links TRBV5-4 with TRBJ2-7; 11 bases fit TRBD2. Looked up from germline, CDR1 is SGHNT and CDR2 is YYREEE (reference sequence). The CDR3 length is 15 residues. Trimming took 1 base from V and 7 from J; bases not matched to a gene: 7. The CDR3 nucleotides are TGTGCCAGCAGCTTGCCGGGACTAGCGGCGAGAGAGCAGTACTTC. Translated: CASSLPGLAAREQYF. Full variable domain (remainder filled in from reference TRBV5-4 and TRBJ2-7): ETGVTQSPTHLIKTRGQQVTLRCSSQSGHNTVSWYQQALGQGPQFIFQYYREEENGRGNFPPRFSGLQFPNYSSELNVNALELDDSALYLCASSLPGLAAREQYFGPGTRLTVT.

In this sample, this clonotype turned up many times. The rearrangement uses TRBV30 and TRBJ2-1, with unresolved D. The germline CDR1 and CDR2 sequences are GTSNPN and SVGIG (reference sequence). The V and J ends lost 1 base and 3 bases respectively, with 10 bases between them. This CDR3 comprises 14 residues. CDR3 protein: CAWSAAAVYNEQFF. The CDR3 DNA is TGTGCCTGGAGTGCTGCGGCAGTCTACAATGAGCAGTTCTTC.

Many counts were recorded for this clonotype. V usage is TRBV3-1 and J usage is TRBJ2-7; 7 bases are a match to TRBD2. The germline V gene has CDR1 LGHDT and CDR2 YNNKEL (reference sequence). V shed 4 bases and J 3 bases; nucleotides not matched to a gene: 9. This CDR3 is 15 amino acids long. The CDR3 nucleotides read TGTGCCAGCAGCCCCCGGGCGGGAGTGATCTACGAGCAGTACTTC. Its translation: CASSPRAGVIYEQYF.

This clonotype showed up many times. J is TRBJ2-7 and V is TRBV27; D gene unclear. This CDR3 has 15 amino acids. Looked up from germline, CDR1 is MNHEY and CDR2 is SMNVEV (reference sequence). Between the trimmed V and J ends, which lost 2 bases and 2 bases, there was a span of 13 bases. The CDR3 here is CASSLKAPGPYEQYF. The CDR3 region has the DNA TGTGCCAGCAGTTTAAAAGCCCCGGGCCCCTACGAGCAGTACTTC.

This clonotype was found many times. CDR3 sequence reads: CSARDDEKGGTDTQYF. CDR3 coding DNA: TGCAGTGCTAGAGATGATGAGAAGGGTGGCACAGATACGCAGTATTTT. The rearrangement links TRBV20-1 to TRBJ2-3; no clear D. Trimming shortened V by 0 bases and J by 1 base, and 14 bases separated the two germline ends. Germline V gives CDR1 DFQATT, CDR2 SNEGSKA (reference sequence). The CDR3 sequence is 16 residues long.

The rearrangement uses TRBV6-6 and TRBJ1-1, with D maybe TRBD1 (5 bases). The CDR3 spans 16 residues. In germline, CDR1 is MNHNY, CDR2 SVGAGI (reference sequence). The chain's CDR3 is CNSSYPTGPGGTEAFF. Written as DNA, the CDR3 is TGTAACAGCAGTTACCCAACAGGCCCCGGGGGCACTGAAGCTTTCTTT.

This clonotype was detected ten times or more. The chain couples TRBV6-1 to TRBJ2-3, with unresolved D. V lost 6 bases and J 2 bases, leaving 9 bases between the germline ends. The germline CDR1 and CDR2 sequences are MNHNS and SASEGT. The CDR3 runs to 13 residues. Here the CDR3 DNA reads TGTGCCAGCAGGGAGAGCTCCACAGATACGCAGTATTTT. Protein: CASRESSTDTQYF.

This clonotype was counted ten times or more. This chain joins TRBV7-3 and TRBJ1-2; TRBD1 aligns across 10 bases. The CDR3 totals 14 residues. Germline CDR1 SGHTA, CDR2 FQGTGA. The trim removed 8 bases at V and 2 bases at J, leaving 5 bases unmatched. The CDR3 protein is CASGLGQGNYGYTF. The CDR3 DNA follows: TGTGCCAGCGGTTTGGGACAGGGGAACTATGGCTACACCTTC.

This clonotype was detected once. This clone may be a read error of a much larger clone one base away. V is TRBV6-6 and J is TRBJ2-1; TRBD2 matches 7 bases. The CDR3 consists of 16 residues. The germline V gene encodes CDR1 MNHNY and CDR2 SVGAGI (reference sequence). The CDR3 sequence: CASSLGGGGSYNEQLF. The CDR3 DNA sequence: TGTGCCAGCAGCTTGGGGGGGGGAGGTTCCTACAATGAGCAGCTCTTC.

There are many counts of this clonotype. This chain links TRBV28 with TRBJ2-1; perhaps TRBD1 as D (5 bases). In germline, CDR1 is MDHEN, CDR2 SYDVKM. The CDR3 covers 14 residues. The germline V and J ends were trimmed by 1 base and 4 bases, with 8 bases remaining between them. CDR3 nucleotides: TGTGCCAGCAGTTTATTAGGGGCGTACAATGAGCAGTTCTTC. Translation gives CASSLLGAYNEQFF.

In this sample, this clonotype turned up a few times. The chain combines TRBV10-3 with TRBJ1-1; 12 bases are shared with TRBD1. This CDR3 has 19 residues. Germline CDR1 and CDR2: ENHRY and SYGVKD. V lost 10 bases and J lost 0; bases outside the gene matches: 18. The CDR3 reads CATNSGTGGGGPLNTEAFF. CDR3 coding DNA: TGTGCCACGAATTCCGGGACAGGGGGCGGAGGGCCCCTGAACACTGAAGCTTTCTTT.

This clonotype showed up many times. V gene TRBV12-3 or TRBV12-4 combines with J gene TRBJ2-3; 9 bases align to TRBD1. The V and J ends lost 5 bases and 2 bases, in that order; junction bases with no gene match: 8. The CDR3 loop spans 16 amino acids. The CDR3 sequence is CASSGTGSGATDTQYF. The CDR3 coding sequence is TGTGCCAGCAGTGGGACAGGGTCCGGCGCCACAGATACGCAGTATTTT.

In this sample, this clonotype turned up many times. The chain carries TRBV7-3 and TRBJ1-1; TRBD1 is a possible D gene (6 bases). Between the trimmed V and J ends, which lost 5 bases and 5 bases, there was a span of 12 bases. CDR1 is SGHTA, CDR2 FQGTGA, per germline. CDR3 length: 13 amino acids. As DNA, the CDR3 is TGTGCCAGCAGCGCCACAGGGCCGACTGAAGCTTTCTTT. This codes for CASSATGPTEAFF.

The rearrangement joins TRBV27 to TRBJ1-5; a weak D match, TRBD1 (6 bases). From germline, CDR1 is MNHEY and CDR2 SMNVEV (reference sequence). The V end was cut by 2 bases, the J end by 7 bases, with 15 bases between. CDR3 length: 15 residues. This CDR3 is CASSLGQWANQPQHF. The CDR3 region has the DNA TGTGCCAGCAGTTTAGGACAGTGGGCCAACCAGCCCCAGCATTTT.